The entry that follows covers one T cell receptor (beta chain) sequence. What it binds is unknown. This record comes from a study of CXCR3-negative and CXCR3-positive naive CD8 T cells. Study-wide points: More hydrophobic TRB CDR3s occurred in CXCR3-positive than in CXCR3-negative naive cells. Memory cells diverged, while naive CXCR3-positive and CXCR3-negative cells had similar TRBV-TRBJ usage.

UMI-tagged TRB cDNA libraries were built via 5' RACE. TCRdb reanalyzed the 5' RACE reads and collapses them to one entry per CDR3 protein, without DNA. The sample includes 150,000 to 180,000 distinct CDR3 sequences. This CDR3 has 16 residues. From germline, CDR1 is MNHEY and CDR2 SVGEGT. The specimen sequenced was naive CXCR3+ CD8+ T cells from blood. Subset noted: CD45RO-CCR7+CD27+CD95- naive CD8+ T cells expressing CXCR3 (TNR3+). The chain couples TRBV6-2 or TRBV6-3 to TRBJ2-7; TCRdb's assignment of TRBD2 cannot be checked, as there is no DNA. This sequence was found in a human donor in good health. Some clones in this sample may be carry-over from other donors' samples. The CDR3 here is CASSYQPGLHTYEQYF.